This T cell receptor (beta chain) was documented in a study of CD8 T cells in ankylosing spondylitis. Findings of the study overall: Those disease-linked clones were CD8+; they were also relatively rare in peripheral blood.

Quantitative 5'-RACE with molecular barcodes generated TCR beta libraries. TCRdb independently ran MiXCR on the 5' RACE reads; one entry per CDR3 protein. Seen here are about 250,000 distinct CDR3 sequences, 8% to 10% observed once, and the top ten hold roughly 4.9%. Remarks on this clonotype: The target antigen is unknown.

CDR3 length equals 13 residues. CDR1 is SGHNT, CDR2 YENEEA, per germline. V was trimmed by 3 bases and J by 6 bases, leaving 10 bases between them. The sequenced sample consisted of blood, either unsorted or a sorted T cell fraction (not recorded which). The chain joins TRBV11-3 to TRBJ2-3; maybe TRBD1 (6 bases). The TCR was taken from a female donor with ankylosing spondylitis or in good health (not recorded which). This chain's CDR3 is CASSLGAQDTQYF. CDR3 coding DNA: TGTGCCAGCAGCTTGGGGGCTCAGGATACGCAGTATTTT.